This T cell receptor (beta chain) was identified during a study of Graves' ophthalmopathy and Graves' hyperthyroidism. RNA transcripts were the source from which TCR beta CDR3 regions were amplified. Second-round multiplex PCR followed a first-round RT-PCR using HTBI primers. From the multiplex PCR reads, TCRdb called clonotypes with MiXCR, one entry per CDR3 protein. The table shows over 150,000 distinct CDR3 sequences, with approximately 40% occurring only once. The CDR3 sequence is 12 residues long. The V end was cut by 4 bases, the J end by 2 bases, with 7 bases between. CDR1 is SQVTM and CDR2 is ANQGSEA in the germline V gene. This clonotype has ten or more counts.

Sample: peripheral blood. The sequence was obtained from a woman in her thirties or forties with Graves' ophthalmopathy. V is TRBV29-1 and J is TRBJ2-3, with D hard to call. This chain's CDR3 is CSVGLVTDTQYF. In nucleotides, the CDR3 is TGCAGCGTTGGGCTTGTCACAGATACGCAGTATTTT.